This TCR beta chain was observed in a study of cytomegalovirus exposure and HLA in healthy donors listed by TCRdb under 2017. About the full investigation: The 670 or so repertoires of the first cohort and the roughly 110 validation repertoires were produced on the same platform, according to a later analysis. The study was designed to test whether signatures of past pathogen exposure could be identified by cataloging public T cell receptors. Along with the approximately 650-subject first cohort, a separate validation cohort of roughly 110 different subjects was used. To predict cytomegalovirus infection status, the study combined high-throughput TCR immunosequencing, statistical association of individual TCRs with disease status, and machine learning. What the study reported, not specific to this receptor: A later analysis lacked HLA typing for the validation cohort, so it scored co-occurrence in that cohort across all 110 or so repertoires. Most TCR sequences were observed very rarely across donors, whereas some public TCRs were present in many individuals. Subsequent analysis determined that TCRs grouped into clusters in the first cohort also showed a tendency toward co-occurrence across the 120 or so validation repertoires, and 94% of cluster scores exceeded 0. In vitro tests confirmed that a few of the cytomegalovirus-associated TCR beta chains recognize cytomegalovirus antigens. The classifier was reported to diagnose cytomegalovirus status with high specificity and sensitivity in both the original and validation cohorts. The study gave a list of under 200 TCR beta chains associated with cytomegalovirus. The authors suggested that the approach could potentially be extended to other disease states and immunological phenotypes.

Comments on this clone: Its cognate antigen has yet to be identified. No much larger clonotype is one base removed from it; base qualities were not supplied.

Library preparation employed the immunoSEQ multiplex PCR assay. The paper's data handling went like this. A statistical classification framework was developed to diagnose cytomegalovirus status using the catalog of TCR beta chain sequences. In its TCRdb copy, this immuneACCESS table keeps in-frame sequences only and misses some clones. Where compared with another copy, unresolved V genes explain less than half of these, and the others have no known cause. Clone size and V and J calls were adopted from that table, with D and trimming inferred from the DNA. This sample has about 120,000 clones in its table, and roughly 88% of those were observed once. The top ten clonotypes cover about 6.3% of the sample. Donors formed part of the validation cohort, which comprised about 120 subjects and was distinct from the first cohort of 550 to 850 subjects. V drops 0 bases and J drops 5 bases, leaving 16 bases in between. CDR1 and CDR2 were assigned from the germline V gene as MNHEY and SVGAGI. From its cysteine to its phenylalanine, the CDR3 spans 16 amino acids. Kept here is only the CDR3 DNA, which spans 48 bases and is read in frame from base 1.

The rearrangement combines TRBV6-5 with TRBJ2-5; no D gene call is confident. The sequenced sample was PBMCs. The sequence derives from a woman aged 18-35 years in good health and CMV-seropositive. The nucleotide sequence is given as TGTGCCAGCAGTTACTCTTACTCGACCTCGGAGGAGACCCAGTACTTC. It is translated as CASSYSYSTSEETQYF.